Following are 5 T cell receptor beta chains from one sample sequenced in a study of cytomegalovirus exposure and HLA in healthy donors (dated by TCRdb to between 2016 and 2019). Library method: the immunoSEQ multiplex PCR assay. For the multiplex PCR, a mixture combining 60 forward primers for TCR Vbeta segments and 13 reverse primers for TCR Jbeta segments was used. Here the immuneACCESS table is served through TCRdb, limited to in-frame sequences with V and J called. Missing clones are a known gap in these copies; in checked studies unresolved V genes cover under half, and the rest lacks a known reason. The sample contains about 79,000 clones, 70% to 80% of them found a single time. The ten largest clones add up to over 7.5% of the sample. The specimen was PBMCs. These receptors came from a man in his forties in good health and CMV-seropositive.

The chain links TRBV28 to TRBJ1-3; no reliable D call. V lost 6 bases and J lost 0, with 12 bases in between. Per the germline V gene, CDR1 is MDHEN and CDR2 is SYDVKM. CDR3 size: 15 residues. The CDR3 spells CASSSHQNSGNTIYF. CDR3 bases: TGTGCCAGCAGCTCGCACCAGAACTCTGGAAACACCATATATTTT. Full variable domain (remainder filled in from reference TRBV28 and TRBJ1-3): DVKVTQSSRYLVKRTGEKVFLECVQDMDHENMFWYRQDPGLGLRLIYFSYDVKMKEKGDIPEGYSVSREKKERFSLILESASTNQTSMYLCASSSHQNSGNTIYFGEGSWLTVV.

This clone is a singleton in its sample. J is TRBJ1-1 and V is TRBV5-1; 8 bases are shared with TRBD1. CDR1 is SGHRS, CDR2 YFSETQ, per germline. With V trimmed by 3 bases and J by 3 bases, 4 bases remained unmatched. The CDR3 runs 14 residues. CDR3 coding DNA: TGCGCCAGCAGCTACGGACAGGGATACACTGAAGCTTTCTTT. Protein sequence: CASSYGQGYTEAFF.

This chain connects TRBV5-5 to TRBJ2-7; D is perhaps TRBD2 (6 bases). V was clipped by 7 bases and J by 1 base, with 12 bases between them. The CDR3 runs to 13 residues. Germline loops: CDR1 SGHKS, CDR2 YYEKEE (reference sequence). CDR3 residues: CASSGGSSYEQYF. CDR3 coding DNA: TGTGCCAGCTCCGGGGGATCATCCTACGAGCAGTACTTC. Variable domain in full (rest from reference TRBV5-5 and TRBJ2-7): DAGVTQSPTHLIKTRGQQVTLRCSPISGHKSVSWYQQVLGQGPQFIFQYYEKEERGRGNFPDRFSARQFPNYSSELNVNALLLGDSALYLCASSGGSSYEQYFGPGTRLTVT.

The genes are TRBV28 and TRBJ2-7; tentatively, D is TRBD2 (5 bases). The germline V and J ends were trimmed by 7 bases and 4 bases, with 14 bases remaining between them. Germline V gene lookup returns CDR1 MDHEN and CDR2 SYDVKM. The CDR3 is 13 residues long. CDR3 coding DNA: TGTGCCAGCACCCCGGGAAAATTGTACGAGCAGTACTTC. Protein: CASTPGKLYEQYF.

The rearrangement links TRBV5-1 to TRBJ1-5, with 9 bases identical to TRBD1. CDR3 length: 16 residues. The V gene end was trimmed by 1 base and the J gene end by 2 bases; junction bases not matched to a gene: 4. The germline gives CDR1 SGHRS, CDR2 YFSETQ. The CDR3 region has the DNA TGCGCCAGCAGCTTGACAGGGGGCAAGGGCAATCAGCCCCAGCATTTT. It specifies CASSLTGGKGNQPQHF. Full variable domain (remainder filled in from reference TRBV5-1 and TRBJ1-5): KAGVTQTPRYLIKTRGQQVTLSCSPISGHRSVSWYQQTPGQGLQFLFEYFSETQRNKGNFPGRFSGRQFSNSRSEMNVSTLELGDSALYLCASSLTGGKGNQPQHFGDGTRLSIL.